Presented here are 4 T cell receptor beta chains from one specimen sequenced in a study of regulatory T cells in long-lasting Graves disease. Time point given: persistent/refractory GD, antithyroid drugs over 5 years with positive TRAb. PBMC-derived RNA was used for the TCR library. Assembly of TCR beta libraries relied on iRepertoire HTBI primers together with Arm-PCR of CDR3 regions. TCRdb reprocessed the multiplex PCR reads via MiXCR and lists one record per CDR3 protein. In the table there are about 400,000 distinct CDR3 sequences, around 20% of which are singletons. Sequencing was performed on peripheral blood mononuclear cells (PBMCs), taken when the disease was refractory, from a patient treated with antithyroid drugs. The receptors were sampled from a female donor with Graves disease.

This clonotype has ten or more counts. The chain employs TRBV11-3 and TRBJ1-1; tentative D call: TRBD1 (6 bases). CDR3 length equals 15 residues. Germline CDR1 and CDR2: SGHNT and YENEEA. Trimming removed 3 bases from V and 5 bases from J, with 16 bases in between. The CDR3 here is CASSLRGGGTTEAFF. The CDR3 DNA is TGTGCCAGCAGCTTGAGGGGAGGAGGGACAACTGAAGCTTTCTTT.

The table lists this clonotype with many counts. The chain recombines TRBV2 with TRBJ2-7; 13 positions agree with TRBD2. The germline V gene has CDR1 SNHLY and CDR2 FYNNEI. The CDR3 loop spans 15 amino acids. J gave up 5 bases and V 6 bases, and 7 bases lay outside the gene matches. This chain's CDR3 is CASRRTSGSTHEQYF. CDR3 DNA sequence: TGTGCCAGCAGACGGACTAGCGGGAGTACCCACGAGCAGTACTTC.

In its sample, this clonotype was seen many times. The chain uses TRBV7-8 and TRBJ1-2; TRBD1 aligns across 9 bases. This CDR3 spans 18 amino acids. The V gene's germline CDR1 is SGHVS and CDR2 FQNEAQ. J gave up 1 base and V 8 bases, and 17 bases lay outside the gene matches. CDR3 loop: CASGARGTGHFYNYGYTF. Written as DNA, the CDR3 is TGTGCCAGCGGAGCAAGAGGGACAGGGCATTTTTATAACTATGGCTACACCTTC.

At least ten counts were recorded for this clonotype. The V call is TRBV28, the J call TRBJ2-4; 8 nucleotides line up with TRBD1. The V gene end was trimmed by 6 bases and the J gene end by 3 bases; junction bases not matched to a gene: 4. This CDR3 has 14 amino acids. Germline V CDR1 and CDR2: MDHEN, SYDVKM. The CDR3 is CASSSGGGKNIQYF. CDR3 nucleotide sequence: TGTGCCAGCAGCTCAGGGGGCGGCAAAAACATTCAGTACTTC.